The sequence of this TCR beta chain was determined in a study of T-cell memory formation after mild COVID-19. For the study at large: TCR clusters largely stayed donor specific. Study conclusions and caveats: Day 37-peaking second-wave clones had unconfirmed SARS-CoV-2 specificity.

There are many counts of this clonotype. Its antigen is currently unknown. Employing constant-segment primers, 5'RACE generated TCR alpha and TCR beta cDNA libraries bearing sample barcodes and UMIs. TCRdb re-analysed the 5' RACE reads in MiXCR, keeping a single row per CDR3 protein. The sample has under 550,000 distinct CDR3 sequences, approximately 18% seen once. The ends were cut back, 0 bases at V and 0 bases at J, with 13 bases in the middle. Germline assignment: CDR1 SGHRS and CDR2 YFSETQ. The CDR3 covers 18 residues. The sequencing sample was made of PBMCs or a T cell subset sorted from them (not recorded which). The source of this sequence is a young man who had mild COVID-19 (a few samples of this study predate the infection). Cell type and time point are not known. This chain uses TRBV5-1 with TRBJ2-6, with a weak D call TRBD2 (7 bases). The DNA for the CDR3 is TGCGCCAGCAGCTTGGGCGGGGGCCCACGCTCTGGGGCCAACGTCCTGACTTTC. This encodes CASSLGGGPRSGANVLTF.